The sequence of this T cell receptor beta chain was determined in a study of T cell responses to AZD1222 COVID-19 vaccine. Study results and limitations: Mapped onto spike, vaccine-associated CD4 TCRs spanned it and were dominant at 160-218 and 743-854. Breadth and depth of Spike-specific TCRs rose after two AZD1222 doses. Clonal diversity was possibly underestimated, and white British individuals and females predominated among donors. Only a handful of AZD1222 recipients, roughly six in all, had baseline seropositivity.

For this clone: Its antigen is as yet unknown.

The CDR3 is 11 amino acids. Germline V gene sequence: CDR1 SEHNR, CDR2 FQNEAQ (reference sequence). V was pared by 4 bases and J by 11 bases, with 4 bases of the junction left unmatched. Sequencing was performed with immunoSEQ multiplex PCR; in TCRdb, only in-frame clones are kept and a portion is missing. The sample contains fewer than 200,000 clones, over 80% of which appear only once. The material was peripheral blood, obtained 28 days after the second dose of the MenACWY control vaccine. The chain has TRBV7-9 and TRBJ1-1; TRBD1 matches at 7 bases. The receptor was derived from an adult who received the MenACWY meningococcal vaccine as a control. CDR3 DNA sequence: TGTGCCAGCAGCTCGACAGGGCCGGCTTTCTTT. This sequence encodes CASSSTGPAFF. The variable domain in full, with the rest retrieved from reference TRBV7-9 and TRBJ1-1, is DTGVSQNPRHKITKRGQNVTFRCDPISEHNRLYWYRQTLGQGPEFLTYFQNEAQLEKSRLLSDRFSAERPKGSFSTLEIQRTEQGDSAMYLCASSSTGPAFFGQGTRLTVV.